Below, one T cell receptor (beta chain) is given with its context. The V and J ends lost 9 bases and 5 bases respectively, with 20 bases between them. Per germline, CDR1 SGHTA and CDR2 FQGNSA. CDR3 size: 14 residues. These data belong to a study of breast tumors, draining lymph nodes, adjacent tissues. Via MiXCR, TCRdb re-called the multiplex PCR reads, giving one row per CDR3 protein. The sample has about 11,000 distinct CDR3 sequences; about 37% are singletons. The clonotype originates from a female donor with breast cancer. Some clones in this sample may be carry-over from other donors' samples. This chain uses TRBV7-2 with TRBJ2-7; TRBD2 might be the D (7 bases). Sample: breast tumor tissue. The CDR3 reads CASVGGGPLNEQYF. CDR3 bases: TGTGCCAGTGTAGGGGGAGGGCCTTTGAACGAGCAGTACTTC.